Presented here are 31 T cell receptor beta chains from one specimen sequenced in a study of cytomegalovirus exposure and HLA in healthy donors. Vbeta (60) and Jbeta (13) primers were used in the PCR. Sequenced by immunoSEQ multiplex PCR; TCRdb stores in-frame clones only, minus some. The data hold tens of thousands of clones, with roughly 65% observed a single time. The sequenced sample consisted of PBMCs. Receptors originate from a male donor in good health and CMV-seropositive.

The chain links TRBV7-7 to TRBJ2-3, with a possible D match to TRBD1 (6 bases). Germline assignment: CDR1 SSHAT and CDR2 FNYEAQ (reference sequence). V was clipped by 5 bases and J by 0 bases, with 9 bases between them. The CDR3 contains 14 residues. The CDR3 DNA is TGTGCCAGCAGCCGCACAGGGAGCACAGATACGCAGTATTTT. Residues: CASSRTGSTDTQYF.

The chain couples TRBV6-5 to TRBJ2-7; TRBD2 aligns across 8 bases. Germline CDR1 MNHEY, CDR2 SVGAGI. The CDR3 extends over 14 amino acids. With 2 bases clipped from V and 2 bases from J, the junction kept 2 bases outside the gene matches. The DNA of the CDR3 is TGTGCCAGCAGTTACACGGGGGGGGCCTACGAGCAGTACTTC. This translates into CASSYTGGAYEQYF.

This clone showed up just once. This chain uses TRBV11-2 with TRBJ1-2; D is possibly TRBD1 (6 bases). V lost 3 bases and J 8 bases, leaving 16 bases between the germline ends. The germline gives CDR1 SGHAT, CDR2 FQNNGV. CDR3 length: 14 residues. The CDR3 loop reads CASSFLGASGGYTF. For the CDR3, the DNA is TGTGCCAGCAGCTTCTTGGGGGCGAGTGGCGGCTACACCTTC.

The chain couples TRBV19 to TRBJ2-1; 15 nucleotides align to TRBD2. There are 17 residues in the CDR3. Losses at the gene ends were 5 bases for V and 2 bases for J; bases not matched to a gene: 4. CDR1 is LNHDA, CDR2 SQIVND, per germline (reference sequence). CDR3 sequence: CASSPRTSGRAYNEQFF. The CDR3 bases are TGTGCCAGTAGTCCCAGGACTAGCGGGAGGGCCTACAATGAGCAGTTCTTC.

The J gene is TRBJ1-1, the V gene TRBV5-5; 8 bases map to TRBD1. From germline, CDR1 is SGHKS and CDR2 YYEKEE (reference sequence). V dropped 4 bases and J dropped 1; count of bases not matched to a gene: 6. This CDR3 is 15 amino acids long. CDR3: CASSTAGTGNTEAFF. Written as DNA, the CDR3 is TGTGCCAGCAGCACGGCCGGGACAGGGAACACTGAAGCTTTCTTT. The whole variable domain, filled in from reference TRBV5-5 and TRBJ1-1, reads DAGVTQSPTHLIKTRGQQVTLRCSPISGHKSVSWYQQVLGQGPQFIFQYYEKEERGRGNFPDRFSARQFPNYSSELNVNALLLGDSALYLCASSTAGTGNTEAFFGQGTRLTVV.

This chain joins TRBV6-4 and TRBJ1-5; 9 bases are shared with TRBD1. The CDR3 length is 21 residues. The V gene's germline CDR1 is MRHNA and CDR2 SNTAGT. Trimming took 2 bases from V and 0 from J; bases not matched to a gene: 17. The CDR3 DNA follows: TGTGCCAGCAGTGACCCCCTACCGGGCACAGGGGGCGAATATAGCAATCAGCCCCAGCATTTT. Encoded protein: CASSDPLPGTGGEYSNQPQHF.

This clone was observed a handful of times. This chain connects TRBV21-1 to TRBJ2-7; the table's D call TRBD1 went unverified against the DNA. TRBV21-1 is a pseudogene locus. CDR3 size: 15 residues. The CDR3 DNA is TGTGCCACCACCCCGGGACAGGGTGACTCCTACGAGCAGTACTTC. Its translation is CATTPGQGDSYEQYF.

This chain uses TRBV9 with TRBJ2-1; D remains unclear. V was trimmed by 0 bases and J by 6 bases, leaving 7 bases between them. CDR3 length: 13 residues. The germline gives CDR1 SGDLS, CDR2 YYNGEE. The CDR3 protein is CASSVGHFNEQFF. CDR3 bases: TGTGCCAGCAGCGTAGGTCACTTCAATGAGCAGTTCTTC.

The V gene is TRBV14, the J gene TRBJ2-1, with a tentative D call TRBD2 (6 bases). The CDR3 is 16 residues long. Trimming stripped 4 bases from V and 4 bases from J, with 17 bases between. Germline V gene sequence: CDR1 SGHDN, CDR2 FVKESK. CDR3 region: CASSPPRLGYYNEQFF. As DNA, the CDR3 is TGTGCCAGCAGCCCCCCAAGACTAGGATATTACAATGAGCAGTTCTTC.

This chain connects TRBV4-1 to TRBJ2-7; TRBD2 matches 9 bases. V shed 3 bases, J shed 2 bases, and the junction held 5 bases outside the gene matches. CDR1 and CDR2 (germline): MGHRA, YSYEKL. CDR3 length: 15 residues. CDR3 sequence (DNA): TGCGCCAGCAGCCACTTTAGCGGGGGCACCTACGAGCAGTACTTC. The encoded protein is CASSHFSGGTYEQYF.

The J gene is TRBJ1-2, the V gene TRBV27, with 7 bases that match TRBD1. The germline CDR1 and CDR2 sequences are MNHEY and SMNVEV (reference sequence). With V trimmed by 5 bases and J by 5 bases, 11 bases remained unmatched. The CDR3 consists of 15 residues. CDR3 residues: CASSQTLDRDYGYTF. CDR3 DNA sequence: TGTGCCAGCAGTCAAACCCTTGACAGGGATTATGGCTACACCTTC.

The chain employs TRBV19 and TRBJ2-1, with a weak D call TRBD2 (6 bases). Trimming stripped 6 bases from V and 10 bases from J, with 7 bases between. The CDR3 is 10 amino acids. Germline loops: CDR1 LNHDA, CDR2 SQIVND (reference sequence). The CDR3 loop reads CASRGGEQFF. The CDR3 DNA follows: TGTGCCAGTAGGGGGGGAGAGCAGTTCTTC.

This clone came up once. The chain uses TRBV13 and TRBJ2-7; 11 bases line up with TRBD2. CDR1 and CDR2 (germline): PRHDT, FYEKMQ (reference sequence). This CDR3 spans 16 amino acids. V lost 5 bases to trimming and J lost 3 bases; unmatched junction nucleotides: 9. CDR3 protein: CASSTVGLAAHYEQYF. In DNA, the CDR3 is TGTGCCAGCAGCACTGTGGGACTAGCGGCTCACTACGAGCAGTACTTC.

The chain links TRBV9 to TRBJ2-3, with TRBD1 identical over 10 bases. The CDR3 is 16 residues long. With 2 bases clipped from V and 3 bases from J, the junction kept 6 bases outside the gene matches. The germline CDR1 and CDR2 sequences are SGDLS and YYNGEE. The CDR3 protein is CASSVVGQGLTDTQYF. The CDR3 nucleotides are TGTGCCAGCAGCGTGGTGGGACAGGGGCTGACAGATACGCAGTATTTT.

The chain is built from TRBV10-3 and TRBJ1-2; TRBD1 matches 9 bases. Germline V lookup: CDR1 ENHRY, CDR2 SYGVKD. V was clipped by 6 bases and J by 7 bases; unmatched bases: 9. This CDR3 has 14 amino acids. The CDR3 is CAIRGTGWDGGYTF. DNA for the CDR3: TGTGCCATCAGGGGGACAGGGTGGGACGGTGGCTACACCTTC.

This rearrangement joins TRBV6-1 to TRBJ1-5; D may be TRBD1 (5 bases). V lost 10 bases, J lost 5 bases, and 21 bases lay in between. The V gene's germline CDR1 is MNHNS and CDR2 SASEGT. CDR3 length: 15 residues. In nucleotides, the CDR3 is TGTGCCATTAATAGAGAGGCAGGGCTATATCAGCCCCAGCATTTT. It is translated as CAINREAGLYQPQHF.

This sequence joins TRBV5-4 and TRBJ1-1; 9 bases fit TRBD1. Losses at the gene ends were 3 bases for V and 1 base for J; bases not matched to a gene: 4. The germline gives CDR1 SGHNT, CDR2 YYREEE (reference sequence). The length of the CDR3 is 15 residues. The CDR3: CASSWGQGWNTEAFF. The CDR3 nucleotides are TGTGCCAGCAGCTGGGGACAGGGTTGGAACACTGAAGCTTTCTTT.

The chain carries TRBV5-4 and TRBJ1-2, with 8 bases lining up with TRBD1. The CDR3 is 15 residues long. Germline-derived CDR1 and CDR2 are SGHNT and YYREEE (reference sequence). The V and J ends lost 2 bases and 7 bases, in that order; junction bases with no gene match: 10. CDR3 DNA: TGTGCCAGCAGCTTTACAGGGGGACAGTTAGGTGGCTACACCTTC. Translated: CASSFTGGQLGGYTF.

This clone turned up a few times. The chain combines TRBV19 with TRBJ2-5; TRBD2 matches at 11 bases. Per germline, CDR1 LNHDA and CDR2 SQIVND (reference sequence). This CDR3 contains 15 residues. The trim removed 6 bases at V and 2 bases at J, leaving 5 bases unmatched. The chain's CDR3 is CASSDSGRGQETQYF. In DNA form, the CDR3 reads TGTGCCAGTAGCGATAGCGGGAGGGGACAAGAGACCCAGTACTTC.

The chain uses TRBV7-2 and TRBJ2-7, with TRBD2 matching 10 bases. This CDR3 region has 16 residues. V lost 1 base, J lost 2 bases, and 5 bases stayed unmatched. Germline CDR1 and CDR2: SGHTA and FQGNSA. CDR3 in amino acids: CASSLDAAGGPYEQYF. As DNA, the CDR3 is TGTGCCAGCAGCTTAGATGCAGCGGGGGGGCCCTACGAGCAGTACTTC.

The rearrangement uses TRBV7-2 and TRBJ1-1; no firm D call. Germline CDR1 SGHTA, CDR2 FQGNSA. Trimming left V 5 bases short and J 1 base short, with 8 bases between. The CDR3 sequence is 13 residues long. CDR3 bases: TGTGCCAGCAGCGTTACAAGGAACACTGAAGCTTTCTTT. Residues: CASSVTRNTEAFF.

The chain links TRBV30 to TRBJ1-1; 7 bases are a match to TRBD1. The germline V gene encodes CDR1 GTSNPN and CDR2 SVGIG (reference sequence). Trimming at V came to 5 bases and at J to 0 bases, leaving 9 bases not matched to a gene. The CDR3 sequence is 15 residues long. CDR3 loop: CAWVRTGPMNTEAFF. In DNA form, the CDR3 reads TGTGCCTGGGTCCGGACAGGACCCATGAACACTGAAGCTTTCTTT. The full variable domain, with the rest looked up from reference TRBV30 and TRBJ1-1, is SQTIHQWPATLVQPVGSPLSLECTVEGTSNPNLYWYRQAAGRGLQLLFYSVGIGQISSEVPQNLSASRPQDRQFILSSKKLLLSDSGFYLCAWVRTGPMNTEAFFGQGTRLTVV.

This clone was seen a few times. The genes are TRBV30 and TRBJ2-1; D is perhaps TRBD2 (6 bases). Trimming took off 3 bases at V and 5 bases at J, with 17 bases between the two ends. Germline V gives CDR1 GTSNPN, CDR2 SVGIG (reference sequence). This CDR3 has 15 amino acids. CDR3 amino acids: CAWRGGPPGDNEQFF. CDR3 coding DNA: TGTGCCTGGAGGGGAGGACCCCCGGGGGACAATGAGCAGTTCTTC.

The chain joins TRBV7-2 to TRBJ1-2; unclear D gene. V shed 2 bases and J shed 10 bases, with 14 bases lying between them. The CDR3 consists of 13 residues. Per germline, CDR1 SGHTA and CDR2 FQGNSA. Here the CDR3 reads CASSLSPRVFYTF. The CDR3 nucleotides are TGTGCCAGCAGCTTATCACCGAGGGTGTTCTACACCTTC.

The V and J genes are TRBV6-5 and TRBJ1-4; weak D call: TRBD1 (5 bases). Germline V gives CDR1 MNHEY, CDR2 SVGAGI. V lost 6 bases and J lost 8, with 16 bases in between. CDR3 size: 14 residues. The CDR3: CASRLGGLGEKLFF. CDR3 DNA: TGTGCCAGCAGACTCGGGGGACTAGGAGAAAAACTGTTTTTT.

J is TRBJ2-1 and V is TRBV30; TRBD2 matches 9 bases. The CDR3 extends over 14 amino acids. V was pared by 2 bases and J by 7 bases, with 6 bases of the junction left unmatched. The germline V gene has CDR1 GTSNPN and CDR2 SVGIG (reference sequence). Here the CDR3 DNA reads TGTGCCTGGAGTCCCTTAGCGGGGGCGAATGAGCAGTTCTTC. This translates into CAWSPLAGANEQFF.

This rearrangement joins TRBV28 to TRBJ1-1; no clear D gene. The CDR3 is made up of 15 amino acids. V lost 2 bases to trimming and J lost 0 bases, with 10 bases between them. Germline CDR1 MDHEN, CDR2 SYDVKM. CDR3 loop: CASSLVQAMNTEAFF. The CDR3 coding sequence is TGTGCCAGCAGTTTAGTCCAGGCTATGAACACTGAAGCTTTCTTT.

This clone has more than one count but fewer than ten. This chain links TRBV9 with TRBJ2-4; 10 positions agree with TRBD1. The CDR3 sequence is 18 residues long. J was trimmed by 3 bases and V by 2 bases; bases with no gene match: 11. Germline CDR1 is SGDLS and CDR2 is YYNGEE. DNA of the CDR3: TGTGCCAGCAGCGTCCGACCGGGACAGGGGATCGACAAAAACATTCAGTACTTC. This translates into CASSVRPGQGIDKNIQYF.

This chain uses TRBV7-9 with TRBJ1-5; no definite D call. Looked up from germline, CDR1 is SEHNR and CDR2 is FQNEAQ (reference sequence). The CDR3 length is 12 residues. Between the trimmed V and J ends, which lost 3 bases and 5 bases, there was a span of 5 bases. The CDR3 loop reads CASSFYDQPQHF. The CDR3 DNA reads TGTGCCAGCAGCTTCTATGATCAGCCCCAGCATTTT. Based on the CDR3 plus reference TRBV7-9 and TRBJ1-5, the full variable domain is DTGVSQNPRHKITKRGQNVTFRCDPISEHNRLYWYRQTLGQGPEFLTYFQNEAQLEKSRLLSDRFSAERPKGSFSTLEIQRTEQGDSAMYLCASSFYDQPQHFGDGTRLSIL.

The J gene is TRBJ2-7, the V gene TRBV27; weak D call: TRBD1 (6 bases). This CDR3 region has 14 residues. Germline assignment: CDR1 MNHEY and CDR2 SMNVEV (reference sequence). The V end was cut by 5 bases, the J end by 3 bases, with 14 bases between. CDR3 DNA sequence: TGTGCCAGCAGTCCCGTTGGACAGCTCTACGAGCAGTACTTC. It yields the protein CASSPVGQLYEQYF.

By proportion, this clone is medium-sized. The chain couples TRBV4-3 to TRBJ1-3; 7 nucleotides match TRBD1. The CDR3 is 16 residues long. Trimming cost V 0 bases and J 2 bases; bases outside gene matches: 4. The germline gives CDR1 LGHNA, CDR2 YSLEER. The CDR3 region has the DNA TGCGCCAGCAGCCAAGAGCCTCAGGGGGCTGGAAACACCATATATTTT. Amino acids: CASSQEPQGAGNTIYF.